This TCR beta chain was identified during a study of beta chain features in type 1 diabetes. Study-wide points: TCRB CDR3 length was moderately but significantly reduced in all four CD4+ subsets of Type 1 diabetes patients.

In this sample, this clone turned up a few times. Antigen: not known. The germline CDR1 and CDR2 sequences are SGHVS and FQNEAQ. Trimming removed 5 bases from V and 4 bases from J; junction bases left unmatched: 3. This CDR3 contains 14 residues. The study reverse transcribed the entire isolated RNA, so it sequenced expressed TCRB transcripts. Repertoires were generated with immunoSEQ multiplex PCR, while TCRdb's copy carries only in-frame clones and drops some. The sample has over 300,000 clones; about a tenth are singletons. The sequenced sample consisted of central memory CD4+ T cells from blood. This TCR was recovered from a man aged 30 to 45 with type 1 diabetes. The J gene is TRBJ1-5, the V gene TRBV7-8; the match to TRBD1 covers 9 bases. The CDR3 bases are TGTGCCAGCAGCCCGGACAGGGGAAATCAGCCCCAGCATTTT. This encodes CASSPDRGNQPQHF. Based on the CDR3 plus reference TRBV7-8 and TRBJ1-5, the full variable domain is GAGVSQSPRYKVAKRGQDVALRCDPISGHVSLFWYQQALGQGPEFLTYFQNEAQLDKSGLPSDRFFAERPEGSVSTLKIQRTQQEDSAVYLCASSPDRGNQPQHFGDGTRLSIL.